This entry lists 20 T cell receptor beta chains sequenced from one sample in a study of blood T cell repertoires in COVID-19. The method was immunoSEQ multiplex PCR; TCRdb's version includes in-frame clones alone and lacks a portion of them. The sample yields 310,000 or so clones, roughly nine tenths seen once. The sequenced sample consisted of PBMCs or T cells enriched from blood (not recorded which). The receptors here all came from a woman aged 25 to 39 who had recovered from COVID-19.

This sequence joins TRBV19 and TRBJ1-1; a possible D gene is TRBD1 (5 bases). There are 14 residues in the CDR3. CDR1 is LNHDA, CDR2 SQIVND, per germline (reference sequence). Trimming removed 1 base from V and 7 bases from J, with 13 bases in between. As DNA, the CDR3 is TGTGCCAGTAGTATAGGAGGACACCCCCTTGAAGCTTTCTTT. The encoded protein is CASSIGGHPLEAFF.

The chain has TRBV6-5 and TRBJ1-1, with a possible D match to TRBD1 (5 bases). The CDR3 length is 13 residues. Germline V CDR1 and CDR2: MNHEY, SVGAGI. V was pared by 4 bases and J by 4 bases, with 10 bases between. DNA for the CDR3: TGTGCCAGCAGTTCAGGGCTGGGCACTGAAGCTTTCTTT. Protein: CASSSGLGTEAFF.

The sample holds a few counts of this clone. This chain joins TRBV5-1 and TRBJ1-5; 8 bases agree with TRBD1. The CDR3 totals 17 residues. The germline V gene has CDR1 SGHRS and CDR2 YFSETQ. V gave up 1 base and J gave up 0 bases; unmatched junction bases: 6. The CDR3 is CASSLRPGGHSNQPQHF. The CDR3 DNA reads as TGCGCCAGCAGCTTGAGGCCAGGGGGCCATAGCAATCAGCCCCAGCATTTT.

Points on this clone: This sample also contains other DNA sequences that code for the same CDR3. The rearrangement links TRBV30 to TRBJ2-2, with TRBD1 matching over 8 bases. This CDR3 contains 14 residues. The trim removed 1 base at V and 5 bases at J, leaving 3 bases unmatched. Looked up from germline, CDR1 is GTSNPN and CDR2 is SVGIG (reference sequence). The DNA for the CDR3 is TGTGCCTGGAGTGGGACAGGGAGAACCGGGGAGCTGTTTTTT. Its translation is CAWSGTGRTGELFF. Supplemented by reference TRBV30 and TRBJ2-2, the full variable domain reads SQTIHQWPATLVQPVGSPLSLECTVEGTSNPNLYWYRQAAGRGLQLLFYSVGIGQISSEVPQNLSASRPQDRQFILSSKKLLLSDSGFYLCAWSGTGRTGELFFGEGSRLTVL.

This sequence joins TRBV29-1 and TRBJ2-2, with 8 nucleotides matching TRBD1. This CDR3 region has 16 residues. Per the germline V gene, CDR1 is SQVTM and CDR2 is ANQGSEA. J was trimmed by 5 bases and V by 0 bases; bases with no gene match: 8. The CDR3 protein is CSVEEWGQARTGELFF. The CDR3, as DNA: TGCAGCGTTGAAGAATGGGGACAGGCTAGGACCGGGGAGCTGTTTTTT.

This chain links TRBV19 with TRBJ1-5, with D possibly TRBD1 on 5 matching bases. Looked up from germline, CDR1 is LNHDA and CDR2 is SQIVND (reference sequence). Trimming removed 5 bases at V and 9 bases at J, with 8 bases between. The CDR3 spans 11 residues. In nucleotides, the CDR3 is TGTGCCAGTAGTCAGGGTGGGCCCCAGCATTTT. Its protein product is CASSQGGPQHF.

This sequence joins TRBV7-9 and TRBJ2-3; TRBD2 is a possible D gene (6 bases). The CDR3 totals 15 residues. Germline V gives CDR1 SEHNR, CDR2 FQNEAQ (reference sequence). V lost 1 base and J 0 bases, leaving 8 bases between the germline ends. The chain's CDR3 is CASSLEGLSTDTQYF. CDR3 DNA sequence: TGTGCCAGCAGCTTAGAGGGACTCAGCACAGATACGCAGTATTTT.

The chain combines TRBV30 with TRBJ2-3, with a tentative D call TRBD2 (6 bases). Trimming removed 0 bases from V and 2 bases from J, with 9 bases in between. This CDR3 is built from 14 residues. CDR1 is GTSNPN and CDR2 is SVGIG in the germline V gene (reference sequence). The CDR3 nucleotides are TGTGCCTGGAGTGTGGGAGGATACACAGATACGCAGTATTTT. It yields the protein CAWSVGGYTDTQYF.

The CDR3 protein is CSASRPAGEQYF. Here the CDR3 DNA reads TGCAGTGCTAGTAGGCCAGCGGGAGAGCAGTACTTC. The chain links TRBV20-1 to TRBJ2-7; 7 nucleotides align to TRBD2. The length of the CDR3 is 12 residues. With V trimmed by 3 bases and J by 7 bases, 6 bases remained unmatched. Germline values: CDR1 DFQATT, CDR2 SNEGSKA (reference sequence).

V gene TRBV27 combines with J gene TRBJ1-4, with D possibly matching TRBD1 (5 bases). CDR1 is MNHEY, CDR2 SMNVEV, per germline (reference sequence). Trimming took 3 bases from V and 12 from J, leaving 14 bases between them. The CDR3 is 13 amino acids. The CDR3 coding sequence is TGTGCCAGCAGTTTCTCCCTAACAGGCGAACTGTTTTTT. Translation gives CASSFSLTGELFF.

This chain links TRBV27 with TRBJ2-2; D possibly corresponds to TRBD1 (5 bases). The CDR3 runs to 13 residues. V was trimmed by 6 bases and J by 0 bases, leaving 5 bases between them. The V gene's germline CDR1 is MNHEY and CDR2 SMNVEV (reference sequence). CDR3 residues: CASRGANTGELFF. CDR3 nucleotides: TGTGCCAGCAGAGGGGCGAACACCGGGGAGCTGTTTTTT.

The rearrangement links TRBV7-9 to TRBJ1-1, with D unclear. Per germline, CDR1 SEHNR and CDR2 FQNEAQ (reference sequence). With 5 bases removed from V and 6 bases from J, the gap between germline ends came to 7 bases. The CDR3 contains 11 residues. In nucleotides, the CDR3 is TGTGCCAGCAGCCCTCGGGCTGAAGCTTTCTTT. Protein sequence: CASSPRAEAFF.

The CDR3 bases are TGTGCCTGGAGGCTTGGGGGCTGGGGGGCCAACGTCCTGACTTTC. Its translation is CAWRLGGWGANVLTF. J is TRBJ2-6 and V is TRBV30; tentative D call: TRBD1 (6 bases). Germline CDR1 and CDR2: GTSNPN and SVGIG (reference sequence). V lost 3 bases and J lost 4, with 13 bases in between. This CDR3 has 15 residues.

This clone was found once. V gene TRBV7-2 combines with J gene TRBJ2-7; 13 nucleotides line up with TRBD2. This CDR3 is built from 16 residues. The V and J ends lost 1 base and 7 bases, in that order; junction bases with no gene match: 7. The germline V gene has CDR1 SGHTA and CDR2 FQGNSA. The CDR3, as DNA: TGTGCCAGCAGCTTAGGAGGACTAGCGGGGGCGGGTGAGCAGTACTTC. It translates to CASSLGGLAGAGEQYF.

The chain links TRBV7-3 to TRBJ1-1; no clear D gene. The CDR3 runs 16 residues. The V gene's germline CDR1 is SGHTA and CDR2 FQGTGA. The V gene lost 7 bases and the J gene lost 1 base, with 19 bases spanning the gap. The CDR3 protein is CASNEGGGRGNTEAFF. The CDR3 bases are TGTGCCAGCAACGAAGGAGGAGGGCGGGGGAACACTGAAGCTTTCTTT.

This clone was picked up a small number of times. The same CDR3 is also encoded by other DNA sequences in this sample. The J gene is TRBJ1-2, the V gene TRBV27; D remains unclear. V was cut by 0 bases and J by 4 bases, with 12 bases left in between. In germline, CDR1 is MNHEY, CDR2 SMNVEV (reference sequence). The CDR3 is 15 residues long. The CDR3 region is CASSLSAGAGYGYTF. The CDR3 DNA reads TGTGCCAGCAGTTTATCGGCGGGCGCAGGCTATGGCTACACCTTC.

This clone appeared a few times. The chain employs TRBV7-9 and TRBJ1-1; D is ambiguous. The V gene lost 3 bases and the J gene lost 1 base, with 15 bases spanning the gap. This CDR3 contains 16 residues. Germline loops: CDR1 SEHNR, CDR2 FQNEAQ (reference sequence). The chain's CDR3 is CASSLWAGRGNTEAFF. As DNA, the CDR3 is TGTGCCAGCAGCTTGTGGGCTGGACGGGGGAACACTGAAGCTTTCTTT.

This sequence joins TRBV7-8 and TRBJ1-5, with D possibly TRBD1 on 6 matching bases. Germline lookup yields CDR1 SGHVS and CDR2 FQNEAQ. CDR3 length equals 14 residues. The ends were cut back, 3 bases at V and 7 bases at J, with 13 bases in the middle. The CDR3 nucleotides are TGTGCCAGCAGCTTGAGGGGGGGAGGGCAGCCCCAGCATTTT. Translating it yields CASSLRGGGQPQHF.

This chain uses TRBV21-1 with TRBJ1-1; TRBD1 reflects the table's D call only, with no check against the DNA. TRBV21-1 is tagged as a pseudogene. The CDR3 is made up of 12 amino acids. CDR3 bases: TGTGCCAGCAGCACTCACAGGGGATCGGCTTTCTTT. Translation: CASSTHRGSAFF.

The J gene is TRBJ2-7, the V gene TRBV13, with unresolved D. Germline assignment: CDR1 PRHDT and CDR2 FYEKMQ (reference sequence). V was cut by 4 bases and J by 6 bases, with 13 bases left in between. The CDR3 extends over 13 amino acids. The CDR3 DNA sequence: TGTGCCAGCAGCTCCTCTCCCACTGGCGAGCAGTACTTC. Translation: CASSSSPTGEQYF.